The clone carrying this T cell receptor (beta chain) was seen once. Its antigen is undetermined. These data are taken from a study of glioma-infiltrating T cells. General study findings and limits: Above-expected tissue-blood divergence occurred in all gliomas, most in low-grade ones. Tissue and blood shared very few CDR3 sequences.

The germline V gene has CDR1 SGDLS and CDR2 YYNGEE. V gave up 4 bases and J gave up 3 bases, with 11 bases separating them. This CDR3 contains 14 residues. TCR alpha and beta CDR3 regions were amplified from RNA using iRepertoire nested multiplex PCR. Tissue mRNA or PBMC total RNA, 100-400 ng, went into one-step reverse transcription and amplification. TCRdb passed the multiplex PCR reads through MiXCR, listing each CDR3 protein once. The table shows some 11,000 distinct CDR3 sequences, with around 27% occurring only once. The origin of this receptor is a human donor with low-grade glioma or glioblastoma, undergoing nonglioma brain surgery, or in good health (not recorded which). The chain employs TRBV9 and TRBJ1-5; possibly TRBD1 for D (6 bases). Input material: glioma tissue, nonneoplastic brain tissue, or PBMCs (not recorded which). CDR3 sequence: CASSNRDTNQPQHF. The CDR3 DNA follows: TGTGCCAGCAGCAACCGGGACACCAATCAGCCCCAGCATTTT.